This T cell receptor beta chain was sequenced for a study of T cells in Graves' hyperthyroidism and ophthalmopathy. It was RNA transcripts that yielded the amplified TCR beta CDR3 regions. Carried out on the TCR CDR3, a first-round RT-PCR used the HTBI primer set. TCRdb used MiXCR to reprocess the multiplex PCR reads, holding one entry per CDR3 protein. The sample has a few hundred thousand distinct CDR3 sequences, approximately 15% seen once; the top ten hold just over 55%. The length of the CDR3 is 14 residues. Germline V lookup: CDR1 SGHDT, CDR2 YYEEEE. With 0 bases removed from V and 8 bases from J, the gap between germline ends came to 14 bases. This clonotype was observed at least ten times.

This chain joins TRBV5-6 and TRBJ1-2; D remains unclear. The TCR comes from a woman aged 60-70 years with Graves' ophthalmopathy. The specimen sequenced was blood. CDR3 amino acids: CASSLGHPRGGYTF. CDR3 DNA: TGTGCCAGCAGCTTGGGTCACCCTAGAGGAGGCTACACCTTC. Looking up the rest from reference TRBV5-6 and TRBJ1-2 gives the full variable domain: DAGVTQSPTHLIKTRGQQVTLRCSPKSGHDTVSWYQQALGQGPQFIFQYYEEEERQRGNFPDRFSGHQFPNYSSELNVNALLLGDSALYLCASSLGHPRGGYTFGSGTRLTVV.